Shown below are 27 T cell receptor beta chains from a single sample sequenced in a study of blood T cell repertoires in COVID-19 (dated by TCRdb to about 2020). Libraries came from the immunoSEQ multiplex PCR assay. TCRdb carries this immuneACCESS record with in-frame sequences only. Its versions omit some clonotypes, under half of them owing to an unresolved V gene in the studies checked, with the rest unexplained. This sample gives approximately 170,000 clones in total; around 85% of them show up just once. 6.9% of the sample is in the top ten clones. The sample taken for sequencing was peripheral blood. Receptor source: a man older than 75 with COVID-19, enrolled during active disease.

The chain couples TRBV15 to TRBJ1-4, with unresolved D. There are 16 residues in the CDR3. V was shortened by 0 bases and J by 8 bases, with 16 bases between the two germline ends. From germline, CDR1 is LNHNV and CDR2 YYDKDF (reference sequence). The CDR3 protein is CATSRDRRAREEKLFF. The CDR3 DNA sequence: TGTGCCACCAGCAGAGATAGGCGGGCCCGAGAGGAAAAACTGTTTTTT.

As to this clone: Other DNA sequences in the same sample also yield this CDR3. J is TRBJ1-3 and V is TRBV25-1; D may be TRBD1 (5 bases). Germline V gene lookup returns CDR1 MGHDK and CDR2 SYGVNS. The CDR3 contains 13 residues. Trimming took 6 bases from V and 2 from J, leaving 8 bases between them. CDR3: CASRGGAGNTIYF. CDR3 bases: TGTGCCAGCAGGGGGGGTGCTGGAAACACCATATATTTT.

The DNA of the CDR3 is TGTGCCAGCAGCCCAACCCGACAGCTAGGAAACACCATATATTTT. Its translation is CASSPTRQLGNTIYF. The gene calls are TRBV3-1 (or the pseudogene TRBV3-2) and TRBJ1-3, with a tentative D call TRBD1 (5 bases). Germline CDR1 is LGHDT and CDR2 is YNNKEL (reference sequence). V was trimmed by 4 bases and J by 4 bases, leaving 14 bases between them. The CDR3 runs 15 residues.

This chain links TRBV2 with TRBJ1-5, with D perhaps matching TRBD1 (5 bases). The CDR3 has 14 residues. Looked up from germline, CDR1 is SNHLY and CDR2 is FYNNEI. Trimming left V 6 bases short and J 1 base short, with 10 bases between. As DNA, the CDR3 is TGTGCCAGCAGCGGGGGAAAGAGCAATCAGCCCCAGCATTTT. Amino acids: CASSGGKSNQPQHF.

CDR3 nucleotide sequence: TGTGCCACCAGCGGAGGGTGGGAGGGCTACACCTTC. Amino acids: CATSGGWEGYTF. The chain couples TRBV15 to TRBJ1-2, with D hard to call. V shed 5 bases and J shed 8 bases, with 12 bases lying between them. The CDR3 loop spans 12 amino acids. From germline, CDR1 is LNHNV and CDR2 YYDKDF (reference sequence).

V gene TRBV28 combines with J gene TRBJ1-1, with TRBD1 matching 7 bases. Per germline, CDR1 MDHEN and CDR2 SYDVKM. The CDR3 spans 16 residues. Trimming removed 4 bases from V and 1 base from J; junction bases left unmatched: 9. In DNA form, the CDR3 reads TGTGCCAGCAGTTACACAGGGGTTGGTGAGAACACTGAAGCTTTCTTT. It encodes CASSYTGVGENTEAFF.

The genes are TRBV7-3 and TRBJ1-2; 9 bases agree with TRBD1. This CDR3 spans 13 amino acids. The germline CDR1 and CDR2 sequences are SGHTA and FQGTGA. V lost 5 bases, J lost 8 bases, and 6 bases stayed unmatched. CDR3 sequence: CASSPTGGKGYTF. The CDR3 DNA sequence: TGTGCCAGCAGCCCGACAGGGGGGAAGGGCTACACCTTC. The variable domain in full, completed from reference TRBV7-3 and TRBJ1-2, reads GAGVSQTPSNKVTEKGKYVELRCDPISGHTALYWYRQSLGQGPEFLIYFQGTGAADDSGLPNDRFFAVRPEGSVSTLKIQRTERGDSAVYLCASSPTGGKGYTFGSGTRLTVV.

CDR3 sequence reads: CASGRQFQPQHF. The CDR3 DNA follows: TGTGCCAGCGGGCGACAGTTTCAGCCCCAGCATTTT. This chain connects TRBV5-8 to TRBJ1-5, with a tentative D call TRBD1 (5 bases). There are 12 residues in the CDR3. V lost 7 bases and J 6 bases, leaving 11 bases between the germline ends. Germline V CDR1 and CDR2: SGHTS, YDEGEE. The full variable domain, with the rest looked up from reference TRBV5-8 and TRBJ1-5, is EAGVTQSPTHLIKTRGQQATLRCSPISGHTSVYWYQQALGLGLQFLLWYDEGEERNRGNFPPRFSGRQFPNYSSELNVNALELEDSALYLCASGRQFQPQHFGDGTRLSIL.

The genes are TRBV3-1 (or the pseudogene TRBV3-2) and TRBJ1-3; D is perhaps TRBD1 (5 bases). V lost 1 base and J 7 bases, leaving 8 bases between the germline ends. CDR1 and CDR2 from the germline V gene are LGHDT and YNNKEL (reference sequence). The CDR3 is made up of 13 amino acids. The CDR3 region has the DNA TGTGCCAGCAGCCAAGGGACATCTAACACCATATATTTT. Translating gives CASSQGTSNTIYF.

The V and J genes are TRBV11-3 and TRBJ2-1, with TRBD1 identical over 10 bases. V gave up 0 bases and J gave up 1 base; unmatched junction bases: 6. Germline V lookup: CDR1 SGHNT, CDR2 YENEEA. This CDR3 is built from 18 residues. The chain's CDR3 is CASSLETGTGASYNEQFF. In DNA form, the CDR3 reads TGTGCCAGCAGCTTAGAGACCGGGACAGGGGCATCCTACAATGAGCAGTTCTTC. Looking up the rest from reference TRBV11-3 and TRBJ2-1 gives the full variable domain: EAGVVQSPRYKIIEKKQPVAFWCNPISGHNTLYWYLQNLGQGPELLIRYENEEAVDDSQLPKDRFSAERLKGVDSTLKIQPAELGDSAVYLCASSLETGTGASYNEQFFGPGTRLTVL.

The chain combines TRBV11-3 with TRBJ2-1; 9 bases agree with TRBD1. This CDR3 has 15 residues. Germline CDR1 and CDR2: SGHNT and YENEEA. J lost 3 bases, V lost 5 bases, and 5 bases had no gene match. The CDR3 sequence: CASSPTGGFYNEQFF. CDR3 coding DNA: TGTGCCAGCAGCCCGACAGGGGGTTTCTACAATGAGCAGTTCTTC.

The genes are TRBV11-2 and TRBJ1-2; D gene ambiguous. The CDR3 length is 12 residues. The germline V gene has CDR1 SGHAT and CDR2 FQNNGV. Trimming stripped 3 bases from V and 5 bases from J, with 7 bases between. The CDR3 spells CASSFRRYGYTF. The CDR3 DNA reads as TGTGCCAGCAGCTTCCGGCGGTATGGCTACACCTTC.

The chain is built from TRBV9 and TRBJ2-5; 7 bases map to TRBD2. Germline CDR1 and CDR2: SGDLS and YYNGEE. With V trimmed by 3 bases and J by 1 base, 3 bases remained unmatched. The CDR3 runs 14 residues. The CDR3 loop is CASSARGTQETQYF. In nucleotides, the CDR3 is TGTGCCAGCAGCGCGCGGGGGACCCAAGAGACCCAGTACTTC.

For this clone: Within the sample, other DNA sequences also encode this same CDR3. The J gene is TRBJ2-7, the V gene TRBV7-2; a weak D match, TRBD2 (7 bases). Germline V CDR1 and CDR2: SGHTA, FQGNSA. This CDR3 is 15 amino acids long. Trimming removed 5 bases at V and 4 bases at J, with 18 bases between. DNA for the CDR3: TGTGCCAGCAGCGCACGGGCGGGGGCGCCGTACGAGCAGTACTTC. Its protein product is CASSARAGAPYEQYF.

The rearrangement joins TRBV2 to TRBJ2-2; 11 bases fit TRBD1. V lost 5 bases, J lost 4 bases, and 3 bases stayed unmatched. Germline V CDR1 and CDR2: SNHLY, FYNNEI. The CDR3 extends over 15 amino acids. CDR3 nucleotide sequence: TGTGCCAGCAGTTCGGACAGGGGGCGCACCGGGGAGCTGTTTTTT. Amino acids: CASSSDRGRTGELFF.

Written as DNA, the CDR3 is TGTGCCAGCACCGCTAAGGGGCAGGGCATTAATGAAAAACTGTTTTTT. It codes for CASTAKGQGINEKLFF. The chain combines TRBV6-6 with TRBJ1-4; maybe TRBD1 (5 bases). Germline CDR1 MNHNY, CDR2 SVGAGI (reference sequence). The CDR3 loop spans 16 amino acids. Trimming left V 7 bases short and J 4 bases short, with 19 bases between.

Here the CDR3 DNA reads TGTGCCAGCAGCGCCCTCGGAGAGACCCAGTACTTC. Protein sequence: CASSALGETQYF. The chain employs TRBV7-2 and TRBJ2-5; D not certain. Trimming removed 5 bases from V and 4 bases from J, with 8 bases in between. Germline V CDR1 and CDR2: SGHTA, FQGNSA. CDR3 length: 12 amino acids.

This chain joins TRBV18 and TRBJ1-4; unclear D gene. The CDR3 runs to 14 residues. Germline CDR1 reads KGHSH; CDR2 reads LQKENI. The V and J ends lost 6 bases and 3 bases respectively, with 11 bases between them. The CDR3 loop reads CASSQTSANEKLFF. The CDR3 DNA reads TGTGCCAGCTCCCAAACAAGTGCTAATGAAAAACTGTTTTTT.

The J gene is TRBJ2-7, the V gene TRBV18; a weak D match, TRBD2 (6 bases). The CDR3 has 15 amino acids. Germline V gene lookup returns CDR1 KGHSH and CDR2 LQKENI. Trimming stripped 3 bases from V and 1 base from J, with 13 bases between. CDR3 in amino acids: CASSPGTSSSYEQYF. CDR3 bases: TGTGCCAGCTCACCCGGGACTTCGTCATCCTACGAGCAGTACTTC.

This sequence joins TRBV3-1 (or the pseudogene TRBV3-2) and TRBJ1-4; 9 bases agree with TRBD1. Germline trimming cut 6 bases from V and 8 bases from J; bases unmatched to any gene: 7. CDR3 size: 14 residues. The germline V gene has CDR1 LGHDT and CDR2 YNNKEL (reference sequence). The CDR3 sequence is CASSRQGVDEKLFF. CDR3 nucleotides: TGTGCCAGCAGTCGACAGGGGGTTGACGAAAAACTGTTTTTT.

The rearrangement joins TRBV5-4 to TRBJ1-4, with 8 bases fitting TRBD1. The CDR3 contains 15 residues. In germline, CDR1 is SGHNT, CDR2 YYREEE (reference sequence). Trimming took 0 bases from V and 8 from J; bases not matched to a gene: 6. CDR3 loop: CASSLGQGRWEKLFF. CDR3 DNA: TGTGCCAGCAGCTTGGGACAGGGGAGATGGGAAAAACTGTTTTTT.

This chain connects TRBV29-1 to TRBJ1-1; the match to TRBD1 covers 8 bases. This CDR3 is 12 amino acids long. Per the germline V gene, CDR1 is SQVTM and CDR2 is ANQGSEA. J lost 2 bases, V lost 6 bases, and 2 bases had no gene match. CDR3 sequence reads: CSVGQGNTEAFF. The DNA of the CDR3 is TGCAGCGTAGGACAGGGAAACACTGAAGCTTTCTTT.

The gene calls are TRBV12-3 or TRBV12-4 and TRBJ1-1, with 7 nucleotides matching TRBD1. V was clipped by 7 bases and J by 4 bases; unmatched bases: 6. The length of the CDR3 is 13 residues. CDR3 sequence: CASKLTGPTEAFF. The CDR3 nucleotides read TGTGCCAGCAAATTGACAGGGCCCACTGAAGCTTTCTTT.

Regarding this clone: Other DNA variants within this sample encode the same CDR3. This chain joins TRBV14 and TRBJ1-4, with a possible D match to TRBD1 (5 bases). This CDR3 is built from 16 residues. CDR1 is SGHDN, CDR2 FVKESK, per germline. The V end was cut by 4 bases, the J end by 0 bases, with 12 bases between. CDR3 amino acids: CASSPRQGATNEKLFF. In DNA form, the CDR3 reads TGTGCCAGCAGCCCAAGGCAGGGTGCAACTAATGAAAAACTGTTTTTT.

The J gene is TRBJ2-1, the V gene TRBV29-1; a weak D match, TRBD1 (6 bases). The germline V and J ends were trimmed by 5 bases and 8 bases, with 16 bases remaining between them. CDR1 SQVTM and CDR2 ANQGSEA come from the germline V gene. The CDR3 consists of 13 residues. CDR3 residues: CSVQRTVGYEQFF. The CDR3 coding sequence is TGCAGCGTTCAACGGACAGTAGGGTATGAGCAGTTCTTC.

J is TRBJ1-6 and V is TRBV5-4; D ambiguous. Germline assignment: CDR1 SGHNT and CDR2 YYREEE (reference sequence). With 0 bases removed from V and 8 bases from J, the gap between germline ends came to 12 bases. The CDR3 has 15 amino acids. The DNA of the CDR3 is TGTGCCAGCAGCTTGGAGACGGCCGGAGATTCACCCCTCCACTTT. Its protein product is CASSLETAGDSPLHF.

The chain uses TRBV29-1 and TRBJ2-3; a possible D gene is TRBD2 (5 bases). V was trimmed by 4 bases and J by 1 base, leaving 9 bases between them. CDR1 SQVTM and CDR2 ANQGSEA come from the germline V gene. This CDR3 region has 13 residues. CDR3 sequence: CSVVPAGTDTQYF. The CDR3 nucleotides are TGCAGCGTTGTTCCAGCGGGCACAGATACGCAGTATTTT.